The rows below give T cell receptor beta chains drawn from one sample of a study of T cells after yellow fever vaccination. TCRdb re-derived calls from the 5' RACE reads in MiXCR, one entry per CDR3 protein. The sample records roughly 63,000 distinct CDR3 sequences, approximately 7% being singletons. Sequenced material: CD8+ T cells sorted from PBMCs, taken 15 days after the yellow fever booster vaccination. These receptors all stem from a young man who received the YFV17D yellow fever vaccine. CDR3s include the opening cysteine and the closing phenylalanine or tryptophan. Each record gives: V gene, clone size, J gene, D gene, CDR3 DNA, CDR3 protein. The D gene is left open where the match is weak. A clone size is listed for some rows: how often the clone was seen (once, few, many), or a class if it is expanded.

TRBV7-9	many	TRBJ1-1	TRBD1	TGTGCCAGCAGCCAGGGACAGGGAGTCAGCTTAGCTTTCTTT	CASSQGQGVSLAFF
TRBV4-2	NA	TRBJ2-1	NA	TGTGCCAGCAGCTTAGTAGTTGGAGAGCAGTTCTTC	CASSLVVGEQFF
TRBV20-1	many	TRBJ2-7	NA	TGCAGTGCTAGTAACCAGCGGAGGGGCTACGAGCAGTACTTC	CSASNQRRGYEQYF
TRBV28	many	TRBJ2-7	TRBD2	TGTGCCAGCAGTTTAGGACTAGAAGTCTACGAGCAGTACTTC	CASSLGLEVYEQYF
TRBV7-9	many	TRBJ2-1	NA	TGTGCCAGCAGATCGACCGACCAGGTCGGGGTGAATGAGCAGTTCTTC	CASRSTDQVGVNEQFF
TRBV13	many	TRBJ2-1	NA	TGTGCCAGCAGCTTAGGAGGGACTTCCGAGCAGTTCTTC	CASSLGGTSEQFF
TRBV11-3	few	TRBJ2-1	NA	TGTGCCAGCTCTGCCTTTAGCGGAAACAATGAGCAGTTCTTC	CASSAFSGNNEQFF
TRBV18	many	TRBJ2-1	TRBD2	TGTGCCAGCTCCCCGGGAGGGGGTGAGCAGTTCTTC	CASSPGGGEQFF
TRBV4-2	NA	TRBJ1-2	NA	TGTGCCAGCAGCCAAGTCCGCCCGGCTGATTATGGCTACACCTTC	CASSQVRPADYGYTF
TRBV5-5	NA	TRBJ1-5	NA	TGTGCCAGCAGCTCATCCCTTGGCAATCAGCCCCAGCATTTT	CASSSSLGNQPQHF
TRBV10-3	many	TRBJ1-1	TRBD1	TGTGCCATCAGTGAGCCCGGACAGGGGAACACTGAAGCTTTCTTT	CAISEPGQGNTEAFF
TRBV7-2	NA	TRBJ2-1	TRBD2	TGTGCCAGCAGCGACCGGGGGGGTGAGCAGTTCTTC	CASSDRGGEQFF
TRBV11-2	many	TRBJ1-1	NA	TGTGCCAGCAGCTTAGGGCCGTTGGGGGTGGCCACTGAAGCTTTCTTT	CASSLGPLGVATEAFF
TRBV11-2	many	TRBJ2-5	NA	TGTGCCAGCAGCACGTACCAAGAGACCCAGTACTTC	CASSTYQETQYF
TRBV6-1	many	TRBJ2-1	TRBD2	TGTGCCAGCAGCGTTAGCGGGAGGAACTACAATGAGCAGTTCTTC	CASSVSGRNYNEQFF
TRBV20-1	many	TRBJ1-2	NA	TGCAGTGCTAGAAGGGAGGGCAGGGAGTTTAATGGCTACACCTTC	CSARREGREFNGYTF
TRBV5-1	many	TRBJ2-1	TRBD2	TGCGCCAGCAGCTTGGAGGTGGGTCGGGGGGACAATGAGCAGTTCTTC	CASSLEVGRGDNEQFF
TRBV11-2	many	TRBJ1-2	NA	TGTGCCAGCAGCTTGGACAGCTATGGCTACACCTTC	CASSLDSYGYTF
TRBV20-1	many	TRBJ2-1	NA	TGCAGTGCCCGTTACAATGAGCAGTTCTTC	CSARYNEQFF
TRBV20-1	many	TRBJ2-1	TRBD1	TGCAGTGCTCGAGGACAGGGGTATGAGCAGTTCTTC	CSARGQGYEQFF
TRBV5-1	many	TRBJ2-1	NA	TGCGCCAGCAGCTTGTACGGGAGCGATCCGGGAAATGAGCAGTTCTTC	CASSLYGSDPGNEQFF
TRBV14	many	TRBJ2-7	TRBD1	TGTGCCAGCAGCCAAGCAGAGACAGGGGTCCTCTACGAGCAGTACTTC	CASSQAETGVLYEQYF
TRBV5-1	many	TRBJ1-1	NA	TGCGCCAGCAGGGTCGACAGTTTCAGGAACACTGAAGCTTTCTTT	CASRVDSFRNTEAFF
TRBV4-3	many	TRBJ2-7	NA	TGCGCCAGCAGCCAAGAATCATGGACAACTGAACCCTACGAGCAGTACTTC	CASSQESWTTEPYEQYF
TRBV20-1	many	TRBJ2-3	NA	TGCAGTGCTAGAGAGGGGCGGGGATCCACAGATACGCAGTATTTT	CSAREGRGSTDTQYF
TRBV20-1	many	TRBJ2-2	NA	TGCAGTGCTAGGGTAGCGAACACCGGGGAGCTGTTTTTT	CSARVANTGELFF
TRBV28	many	TRBJ2-2	TRBD2	TGTGCCAGCAGTAGGACTAGTAAGTCCGGGGAGCTGTTTTTT	CASSRTSKSGELFF
TRBV5-4	NA	TRBJ2-3	NA	TGTGCCAGCAGCCTCGACGGGGGTTTAGGAGATACGCAGTATTTT	CASSLDGGLGDTQYF
TRBV11-2	many	TRBJ2-1	TRBD2	TGTGCCAGCAGCCCGGGGACTAGCGGGATATGGTCCTACAATGAGCAGTTCTTC	CASSPGTSGIWSYNEQFF
TRBV28	many	TRBJ1-5	TRBD1	TGTGCCAGCAGTTACGTAGGACAGGGCCATCAGCCCCAGCATTTT	CASSYVGQGHQPQHF
TRBV7-2	many	TRBJ1-6	NA	TGTGCCAGCAGCTTAAAAGGAAAAAGCTCCTATAATTCACCCCTCCACTTT	CASSLKGKSSYNSPLHF
TRBV2	many	TRBJ2-7	NA	TGTGCCAGCGTCCGGGACTCCCTCTACGAGCAGTACTTC	CASVRDSLYEQYF
TRBV2	NA	TRBJ2-1	TRBD2	TGTGCCAGCAGTGGGGTAGCGGGGAATGAGCAGTTCTTC	CASSGVAGNEQFF
TRBV9	many	TRBJ2-7	NA	TGTGCCAGCAGCCCCAGGGAGGCCTACGAGCAGTACTTC	CASSPREAYEQYF
TRBV18	few	TRBJ2-7	TRBD2	TGTGCCAGCTCCCTCAAGGGGCGAACGGGAGGGTCCTACGAGCAGTACTTC	CASSLKGRTGGSYEQYF
TRBV7-9	many	TRBJ2-1	NA	TGTGCCAGCAGCTTAGAGGGGGAATCGACTGCCAATGAGCAGTTCTTC	CASSLEGESTANEQFF
TRBV10-3	many	TRBJ2-7	TRBD2	TGTGCCATCGGGGGGGAGGAGCAGTACTTC	CAIGGEEQYF
TRBV6-4	NA	TRBJ2-2	NA	TGTGCCAGCAAATCAGGGCACGGGGAGCTGTTTTTT	CASKSGHGELFF
TRBV28	many	TRBJ2-2	NA	TGTGCCAGCACGGTGGAATCGGCCGGGGAGCTGTTTTTT	CASTVESAGELFF
TRBV2	few	TRBJ2-2	TRBD1	TGTGCCAGCAGTGAATCAGGGGGGAACACCGGGGAGCTGTTTTTT	CASSESGGNTGELFF
TRBV28	few	TRBJ2-7	TRBD1	TGTGCCAGCAGCATACCCCTCGACAGGGCCTCCTACGAGCAGTACTTC	CASSIPLDRASYEQYF
TRBV19	NA	TRBJ2-7	NA	TGTGCCAGTAGTACAGGGCTTACCTACGAGCAGTACTTC	CASSTGLTYEQYF
TRBV9	NA	TRBJ1-6	NA	TGTGCCAGCAGCACCTCTGGTAGCTCCTATAATTCACCCCTCCACTTT	CASSTSGSSYNSPLHF
TRBV11-2	many	TRBJ2-7	NA	TGTGCCAGCAGCTTTCTACTAGCAGTATCCTACGAGCAGTACTTC	CASSFLLAVSYEQYF
TRBV4-3	many	TRBJ2-2	NA	TGCGCCAGCAGCCAAGAGATGGGGGCCGGGGAGCTGTTTTTT	CASSQEMGAGELFF
TRBV15	many	TRBJ2-2	TRBD2	TGTGCCACCAGCCGGAGCGGGAGCGCGAACACCGGGGAGCTGTTTTTT	CATSRSGSANTGELFF
TRBV9	many	TRBJ2-2	TRBD1	TGTGCCAGCAGCGCCGGGACAGGGGAGGACACCGGGGAGCTGTTTTTT	CASSAGTGEDTGELFF
TRBV29-1	many	TRBJ2-1	NA	TGCAGCGTTTTGGATAGTGAGCAGTTCTTC	CSVLDSEQFF